A single sample is the source of the 8 T cell receptor beta chains below, sequenced in a study of PD-1 blockade in classical Hodgkin lymphoma (TCRdb year 2020). Preparation of the library involved the immunoSEQ multiplex PCR assay. This immuneACCESS table, as held by TCRdb, lists in-frame sequences with V and J called but not all clones. Of the missing ones, under half trace to an unresolved V gene in checked studies; the others have no known cause. In all, the sample holds tens of thousands of clones, and approximately 84% of those were seen once. The top ten clonotypes cover around 2.3% of the sample. This specimen's time point label, interpreted: cycle 1 day 1 (C1D1), immediately before nivolumab initiation. Relapse after autologous stem cell transplantation had occurred in all trial patients, and cohorts A, B and C were distinguished by prior brentuximab vedotin exposure. The specimen comprised peripheral blood mononuclear cells (PBMCs), sampled at baseline. These receptors originate from a human donor with classical Hodgkin lymphoma.

The chain carries TRBV9 and TRBJ2-4; D may be TRBD1 or TRBD2 (6 bases each). This CDR3 is built from 14 residues. The germline CDR1 and CDR2 sequences are SGDLS and YYNGEE. V was clipped by 0 bases and J by 7 bases, with 11 bases between them. The CDR3 loop is CASSVEQGGNIQYF. The CDR3 nucleotides read TGTGCCAGCAGCGTAGAACAGGGAGGTAACATTCAGTACTTC.

Only one count was recorded for this clone. The CDR3 bases are TGTGCCTGGATCAAGGGGGGCACTGAAGCTTTCTTT. It specifies CAWIKGGTEAFF. The chain couples TRBV30 to TRBJ1-1; D may be TRBD1 (6 bases). V lost 4 bases and J 4 bases, leaving 10 bases between the germline ends. Looked up from germline, CDR1 is GTSNPN and CDR2 is SVGIG (reference sequence). The CDR3 sequence is 12 residues long.

V and J are TRBV4-1 and TRBJ1-1, with D perhaps TRBD1 (6 bases). With 6 bases removed from V and 4 bases from J, the gap between germline ends came to 30 bases. Looked up from germline, CDR1 is MGHRA and CDR2 is YSYEKL. The CDR3 is made up of 19 amino acids. CDR3: CASRRTTLLRGDLFTEAFF. The DNA of the CDR3 is TGCGCCAGCAGAAGGACCACACTTTTAAGGGGGGACCTTTTCACTGAAGCTTTCTTT.

This chain uses TRBV4-3 with TRBJ1-2; perhaps TRBD1 as D (5 bases). Germline CDR1 reads LGHNA; CDR2 reads YSLEER. V was shortened by 1 base and J by 4 bases, with 19 bases between the two germline ends. The CDR3 is 17 residues long. The CDR3 reads CASSQVLQAGTSYGYTF. The CDR3 nucleotides read TGCGCCAGCAGCCAAGTTCTTCAGGCGGGGACCTCCTATGGCTACACCTTC.

The J gene is TRBJ2-1, the V gene TRBV5-1; TRBD1 might be the D (5 bases). This CDR3 has 13 residues. CDR1 is SGHRS and CDR2 is YFSETQ in the germline V gene. Trimming left V 2 bases short and J 7 bases short, with 10 bases between. CDR3 region: CASSFQGRNEQFF. For the CDR3, the DNA is TGCGCCAGCAGCTTCCAGGGTAGAAATGAGCAGTTCTTC.

The rearrangement uses TRBV7-9 and TRBJ1-3; the D gene is possibly TRBD1 (5 bases). The germline CDR1 and CDR2 sequences are SEHNR and FQNEAQ (reference sequence). The length of the CDR3 is 15 residues. The V end lost 7 bases, the J end lost 0 bases, and 13 bases lay between the germline ends. CDR3 DNA sequence: TGTGCCAGCACCACTTACAGGTTCTCTGGAAACACCATATATTTT. Translated: CASTTYRFSGNTIYF.

The rearrangement joins TRBV13 to TRBJ2-7; the D gene is possibly TRBD2 (5 bases). This CDR3 is 14 amino acids long. V was pared by 2 bases and J by 0 bases, with 8 bases between. CDR1 PRHDT and CDR2 FYEKMQ come from the germline V gene (reference sequence). The CDR3 loop reads CASSLSGSSYEQYF. In DNA form, the CDR3 reads TGTGCCAGCAGCTTAAGTGGGAGCTCCTACGAGCAGTACTTC.

This chain links TRBV7-9 with TRBJ2-3, with D unclear. Germline V CDR1 and CDR2: SEHNR, FQNEAQ (reference sequence). There are 15 residues in the CDR3. V lost 5 bases and J 3 bases, leaving 15 bases between the germline ends. The CDR3 DNA follows: TGTGCCAGCAGCGCCCGTAGTGGTCAGACAGATACGCAGTATTTT. Translated: CASSARSGQTDTQYF.